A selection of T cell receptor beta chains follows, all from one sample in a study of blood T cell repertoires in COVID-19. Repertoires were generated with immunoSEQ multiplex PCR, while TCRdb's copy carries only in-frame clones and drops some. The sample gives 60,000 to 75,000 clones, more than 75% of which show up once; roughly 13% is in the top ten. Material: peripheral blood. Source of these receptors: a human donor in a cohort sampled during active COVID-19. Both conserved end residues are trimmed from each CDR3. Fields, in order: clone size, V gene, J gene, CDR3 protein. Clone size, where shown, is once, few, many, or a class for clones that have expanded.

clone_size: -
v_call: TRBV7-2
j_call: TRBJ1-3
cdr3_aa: ASSRARGRYTIY

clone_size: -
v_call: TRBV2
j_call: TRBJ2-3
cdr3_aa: ASSLDWADTQY

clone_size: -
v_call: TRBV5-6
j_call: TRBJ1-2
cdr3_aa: ASSPTRSYGYT

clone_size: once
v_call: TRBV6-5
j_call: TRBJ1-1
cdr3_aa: ASSYAGGAF

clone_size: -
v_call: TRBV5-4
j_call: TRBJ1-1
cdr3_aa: ASSLRQGEAF

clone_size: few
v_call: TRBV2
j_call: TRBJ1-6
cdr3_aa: ASSVVTQDRSPLH

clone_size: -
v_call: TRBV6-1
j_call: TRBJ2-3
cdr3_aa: ASSEVGTSGGRDTQY

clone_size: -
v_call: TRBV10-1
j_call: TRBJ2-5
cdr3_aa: ASSDSQETQY

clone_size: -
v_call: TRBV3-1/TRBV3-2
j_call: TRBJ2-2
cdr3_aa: ASSQESVGTGGTGELF

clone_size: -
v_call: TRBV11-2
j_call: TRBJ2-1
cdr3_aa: ASSSDGLAGGRGF

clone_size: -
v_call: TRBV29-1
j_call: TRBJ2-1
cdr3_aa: SVEASGNEQF

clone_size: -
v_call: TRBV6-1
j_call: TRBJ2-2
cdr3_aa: ASSEPASGPFYTGELF

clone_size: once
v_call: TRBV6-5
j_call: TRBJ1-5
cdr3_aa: ASTLTGYSNQPQH

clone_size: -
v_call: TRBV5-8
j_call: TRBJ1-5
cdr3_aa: ASSFDRGLGNQPQH

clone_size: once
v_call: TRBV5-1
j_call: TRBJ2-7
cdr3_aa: ASSLAKLAGGTTSYEQY

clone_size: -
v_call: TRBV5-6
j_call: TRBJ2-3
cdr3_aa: ASSAGLLPGSADTQY

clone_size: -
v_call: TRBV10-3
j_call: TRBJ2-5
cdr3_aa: AIRGLAETQY

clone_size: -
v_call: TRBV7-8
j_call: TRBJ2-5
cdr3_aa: ASSPALGEQETQY

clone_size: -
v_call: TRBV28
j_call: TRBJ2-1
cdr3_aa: ASSFPGTGENEQF

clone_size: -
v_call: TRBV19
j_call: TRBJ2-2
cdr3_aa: ASSIVASGGAGELF

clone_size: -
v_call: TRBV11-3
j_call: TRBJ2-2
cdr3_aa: ASSLGQGSTGELF

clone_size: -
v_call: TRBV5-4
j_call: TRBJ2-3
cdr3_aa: ASSLSRGDTQY

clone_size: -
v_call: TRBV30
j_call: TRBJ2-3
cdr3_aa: AWSVGGGTDTQY

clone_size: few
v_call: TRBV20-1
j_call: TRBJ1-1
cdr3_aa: SAGSRDT

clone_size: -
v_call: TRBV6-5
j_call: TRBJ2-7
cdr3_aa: ASSLEAGLTYEQY

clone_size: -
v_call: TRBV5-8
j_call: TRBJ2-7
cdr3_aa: ASSIYRASDYEQY

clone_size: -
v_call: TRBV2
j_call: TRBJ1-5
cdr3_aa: ASSLRQGLSNQPQH

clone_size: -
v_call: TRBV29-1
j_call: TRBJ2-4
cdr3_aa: SVATGGGDIQY

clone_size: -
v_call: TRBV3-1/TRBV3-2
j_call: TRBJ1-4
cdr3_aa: ASSPSGVEKLF

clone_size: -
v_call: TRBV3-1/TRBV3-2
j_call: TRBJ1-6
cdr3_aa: ASSPNINSPLH

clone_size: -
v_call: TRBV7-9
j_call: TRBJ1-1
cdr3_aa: ASSLYVGEGEAF

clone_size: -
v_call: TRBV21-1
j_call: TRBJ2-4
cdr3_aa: ASSKTAGGVFLNIQY

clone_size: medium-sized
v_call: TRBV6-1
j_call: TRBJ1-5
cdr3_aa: ASSEGWTGGAQPQH

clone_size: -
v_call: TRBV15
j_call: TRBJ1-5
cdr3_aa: ATSRVGDSFQPQH

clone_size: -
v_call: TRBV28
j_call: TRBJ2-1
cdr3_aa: ASRKDTVYNEQF

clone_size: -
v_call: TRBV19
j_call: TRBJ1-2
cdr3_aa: ASRKEGYYGYT

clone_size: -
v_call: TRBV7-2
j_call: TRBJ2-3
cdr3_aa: ASSLVSRGTTSRTDTQY

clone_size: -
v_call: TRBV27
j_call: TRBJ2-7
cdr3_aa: ASSPPYVAGFYEQY

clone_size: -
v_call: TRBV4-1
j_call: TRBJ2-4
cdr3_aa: ASSPGQDLAKNIQY

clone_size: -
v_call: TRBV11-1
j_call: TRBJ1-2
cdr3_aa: ASSLTGDNGYT

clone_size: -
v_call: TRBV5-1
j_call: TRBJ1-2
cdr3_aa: ASSLEGNYGYT